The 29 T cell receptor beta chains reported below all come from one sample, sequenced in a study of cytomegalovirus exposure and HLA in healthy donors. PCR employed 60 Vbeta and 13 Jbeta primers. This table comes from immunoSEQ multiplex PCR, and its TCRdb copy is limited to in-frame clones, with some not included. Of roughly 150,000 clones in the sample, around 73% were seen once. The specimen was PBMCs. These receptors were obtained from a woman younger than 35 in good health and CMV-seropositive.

The CDR3 DNA follows: TGTGCCAGCAGCTTAAACAAACAGAGCTACGAGCAGTACTTC. It encodes CASSLNKQSYEQYF. The chain combines TRBV7-2 with TRBJ2-7, with unresolved D. The length of the CDR3 is 14 residues. Deletions cut 2 bases from V and 3 bases from J, with 11 bases between. Germline loops: CDR1 SGHTA, CDR2 FQGNSA.

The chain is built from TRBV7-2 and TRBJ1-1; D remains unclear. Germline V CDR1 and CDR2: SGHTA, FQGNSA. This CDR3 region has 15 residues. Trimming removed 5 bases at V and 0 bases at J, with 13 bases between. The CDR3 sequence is CASSPPGSMNTEAFF. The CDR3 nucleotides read TGTGCCAGCAGCCCTCCGGGGTCCATGAACACTGAAGCTTTCTTT. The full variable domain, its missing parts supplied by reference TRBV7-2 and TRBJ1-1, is GAGVSQSPSNKVTEKGKDVELRCDPISGHTALYWYRQSLGQGLEFLIYFQGNSAPDKSGLPSDRFSAERTGGSVSTLTIQRTQQEDSAVYLCASSPPGSMNTEAFFGQGTRLTVV.

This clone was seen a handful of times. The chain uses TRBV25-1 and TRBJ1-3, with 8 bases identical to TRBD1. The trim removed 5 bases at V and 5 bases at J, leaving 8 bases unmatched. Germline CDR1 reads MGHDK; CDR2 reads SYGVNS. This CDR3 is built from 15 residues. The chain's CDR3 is CASSPTGGGRNTIYF. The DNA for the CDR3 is TGTGCCAGCAGTCCTACAGGGGGAGGCAGAAACACCATATATTTT.

DNA of the CDR3: TGTGCCAGCAGCCTTAACGCGGGCGCTGGCGGAAACACCATATATTTT. It encodes CASSLNAGAGGNTIYF. The gene calls are TRBV5-4 and TRBJ1-3; D is undetermined. The germline gives CDR1 SGHNT, CDR2 YYREEE (reference sequence). Trimming cost V 4 bases and J 4 bases, with 18 bases left between them. The CDR3 totals 16 residues.

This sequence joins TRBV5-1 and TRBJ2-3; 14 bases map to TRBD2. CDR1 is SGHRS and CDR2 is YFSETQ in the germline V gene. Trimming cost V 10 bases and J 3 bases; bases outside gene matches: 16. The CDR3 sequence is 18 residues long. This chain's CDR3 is CAPLRTGTSGGTTDTQYF. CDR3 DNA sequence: TGCGCCCCGTTACGTACCGGGACTAGCGGGGGCACAACAGATACGCAGTATTTT.

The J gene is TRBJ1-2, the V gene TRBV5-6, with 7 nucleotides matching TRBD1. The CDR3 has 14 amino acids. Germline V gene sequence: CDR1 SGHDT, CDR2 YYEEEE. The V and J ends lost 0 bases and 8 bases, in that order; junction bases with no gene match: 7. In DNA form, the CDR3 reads TGTGCCAGCAGCTTGGGACAGGGTGAGAAAGGCTACACCTTC. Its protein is CASSLGQGEKGYTF.

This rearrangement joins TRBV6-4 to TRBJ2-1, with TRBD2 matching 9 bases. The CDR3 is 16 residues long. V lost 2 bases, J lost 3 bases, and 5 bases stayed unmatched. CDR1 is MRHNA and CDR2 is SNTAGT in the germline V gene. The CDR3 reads CASSDTGSGGYNEQFF. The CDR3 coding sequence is TGTGCCAGCAGTGACACGGGTAGCGGGGGCTACAATGAGCAGTTCTTC.

This chain's CDR3 is CSVTMHDEQFF. As DNA, the CDR3 is TGCAGCGTGACAATGCACGATGAGCAGTTCTTC. The V gene is TRBV29-1, the J gene TRBJ2-1; no clear D gene. From germline, CDR1 is SQVTM and CDR2 ANQGSEA. The CDR3 covers 11 residues. Trimming removed 6 bases from V and 8 bases from J, with 11 bases in between.

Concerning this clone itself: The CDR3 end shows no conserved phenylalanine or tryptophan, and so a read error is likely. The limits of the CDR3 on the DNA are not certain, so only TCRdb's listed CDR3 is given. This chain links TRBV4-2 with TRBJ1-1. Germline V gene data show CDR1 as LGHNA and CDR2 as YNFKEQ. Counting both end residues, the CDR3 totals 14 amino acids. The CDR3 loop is CASSQVGGEGVFDI.

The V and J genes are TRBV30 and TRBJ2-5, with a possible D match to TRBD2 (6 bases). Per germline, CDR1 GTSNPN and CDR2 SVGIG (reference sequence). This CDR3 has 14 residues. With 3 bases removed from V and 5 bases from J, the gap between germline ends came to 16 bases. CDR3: CAWRDRAAGETQYF. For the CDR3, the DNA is TGTGCCTGGAGGGACCGGGCGGCGGGGGAGACCCAGTACTTC.

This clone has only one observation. The CDR3 coding sequence is TGTGCCATCAGCTTTCTTGACAGGTACTCTGGAAACACCATATATTTT. Its translation is CAISFLDRYSGNTIYF. This chain joins TRBV10-3 and TRBJ1-3, with a weak D call TRBD1 (6 bases). Trimming took off 6 bases at V and 0 bases at J, with 15 bases between the two ends. In germline, CDR1 is ENHRY, CDR2 SYGVKD. CDR3 length: 16 amino acids.

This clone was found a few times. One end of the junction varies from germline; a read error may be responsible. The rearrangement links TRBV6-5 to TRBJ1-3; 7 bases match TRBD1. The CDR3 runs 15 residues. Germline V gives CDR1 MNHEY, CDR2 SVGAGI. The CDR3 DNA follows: TGTGCCAGCAGCCAAACAGGGGACTCTGGACACACCAAATATTTT. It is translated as CASSQTGDSGHTKYF.

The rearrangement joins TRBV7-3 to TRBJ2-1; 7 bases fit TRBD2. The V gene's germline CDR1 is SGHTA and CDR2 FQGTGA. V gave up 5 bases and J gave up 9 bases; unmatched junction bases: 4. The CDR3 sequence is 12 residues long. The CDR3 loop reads CASSPPSGEQFF. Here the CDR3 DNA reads TGTGCCAGCAGCCCGCCTAGCGGTGAGCAGTTCTTC.

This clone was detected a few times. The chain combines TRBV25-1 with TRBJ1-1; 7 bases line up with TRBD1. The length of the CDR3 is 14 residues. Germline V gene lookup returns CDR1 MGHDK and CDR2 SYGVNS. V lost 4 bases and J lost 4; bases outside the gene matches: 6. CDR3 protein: CASSATGLSTEAFF. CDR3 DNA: TGTGCCAGCAGTGCGACAGGGTTGAGCACTGAAGCTTTCTTT.

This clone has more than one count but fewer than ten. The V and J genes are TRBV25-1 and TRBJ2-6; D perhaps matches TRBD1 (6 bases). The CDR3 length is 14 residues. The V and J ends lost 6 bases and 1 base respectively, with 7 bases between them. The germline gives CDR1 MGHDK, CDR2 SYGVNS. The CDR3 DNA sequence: TGTGCCAGCAGACAGGGTTCTGGGGCCAACGTCCTGACTTTC. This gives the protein CASRQGSGANVLTF.

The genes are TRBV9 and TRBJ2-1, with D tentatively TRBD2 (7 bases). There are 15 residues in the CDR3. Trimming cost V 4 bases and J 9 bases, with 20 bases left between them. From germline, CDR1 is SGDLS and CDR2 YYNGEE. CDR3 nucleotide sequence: TGTGCCAGCAGCCCTCAACGGGGGGCGGTAGGTGAGCAGTTCTTC. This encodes CASSPQRGAVGEQFF.

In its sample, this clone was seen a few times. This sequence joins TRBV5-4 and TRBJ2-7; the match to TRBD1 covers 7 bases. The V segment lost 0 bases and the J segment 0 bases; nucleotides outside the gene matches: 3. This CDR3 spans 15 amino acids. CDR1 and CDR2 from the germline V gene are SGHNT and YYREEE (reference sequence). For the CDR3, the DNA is TGTGCCAGCAGCTTGGCCGGGACAGTCTCCTACGAGCAGTACTTC. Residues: CASSLAGTVSYEQYF.

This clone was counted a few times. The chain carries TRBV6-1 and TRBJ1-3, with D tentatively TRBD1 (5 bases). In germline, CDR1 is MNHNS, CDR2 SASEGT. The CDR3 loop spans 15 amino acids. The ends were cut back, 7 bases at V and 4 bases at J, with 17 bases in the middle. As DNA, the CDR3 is TGTGCCAGCACCCAAGGGCTAGGGGCGGGAAACACCATATATTTT. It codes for CASTQGLGAGNTIYF.

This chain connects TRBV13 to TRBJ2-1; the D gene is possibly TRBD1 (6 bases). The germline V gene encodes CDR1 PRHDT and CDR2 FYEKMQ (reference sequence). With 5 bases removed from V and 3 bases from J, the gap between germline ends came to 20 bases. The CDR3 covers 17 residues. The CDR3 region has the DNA TGTGCCAGCAGCCCAAGGGGGACCTACCCCTACTACAATGAGCAGTTCTTC. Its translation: CASSPRGTYPYYNEQFF.

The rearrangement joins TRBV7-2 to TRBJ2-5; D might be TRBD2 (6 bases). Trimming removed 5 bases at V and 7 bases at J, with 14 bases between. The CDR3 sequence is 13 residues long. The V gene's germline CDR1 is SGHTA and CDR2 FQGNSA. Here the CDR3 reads CASSPFGGVTQYF. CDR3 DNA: TGTGCCAGCAGCCCTTTCGGGGGAGTGACCCAGTACTTC.

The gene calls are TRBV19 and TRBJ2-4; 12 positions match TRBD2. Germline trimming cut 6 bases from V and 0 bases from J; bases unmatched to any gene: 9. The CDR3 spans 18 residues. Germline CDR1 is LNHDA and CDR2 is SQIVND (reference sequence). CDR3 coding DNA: TGTGCCAGTAGGATGACTAGCGGGGGAAACTTAGCCAAAAACATTCAGTACTTC. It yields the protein CASRMTSGGNLAKNIQYF.

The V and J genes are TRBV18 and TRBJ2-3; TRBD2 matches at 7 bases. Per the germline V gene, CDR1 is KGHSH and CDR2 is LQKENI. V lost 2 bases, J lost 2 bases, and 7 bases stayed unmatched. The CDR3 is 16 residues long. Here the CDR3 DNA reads TGTGCCAGCTCACCAGGGCCTAGCGGCTTCACAGATACGCAGTATTTT. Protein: CASSPGPSGFTDTQYF.

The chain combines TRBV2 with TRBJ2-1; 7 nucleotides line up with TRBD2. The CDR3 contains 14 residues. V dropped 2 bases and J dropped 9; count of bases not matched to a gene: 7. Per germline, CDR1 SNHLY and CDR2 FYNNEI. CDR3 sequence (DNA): TGTGCCAGCAGTGAATTCTCGGGGGGTATTGAGCAGTTCTTC. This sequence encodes CASSEFSGGIEQFF.

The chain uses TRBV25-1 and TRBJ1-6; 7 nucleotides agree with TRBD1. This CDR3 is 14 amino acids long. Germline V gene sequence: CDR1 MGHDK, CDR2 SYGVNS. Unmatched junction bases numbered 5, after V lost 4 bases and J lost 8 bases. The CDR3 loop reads CASSGTGTHSPLHF. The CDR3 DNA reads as TGTGCCAGCAGTGGGACAGGTACACATTCACCCCTCCACTTT.

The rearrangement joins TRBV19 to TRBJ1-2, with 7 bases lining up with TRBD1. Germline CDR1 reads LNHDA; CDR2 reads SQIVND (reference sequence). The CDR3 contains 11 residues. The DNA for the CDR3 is TGTGCAACAGGGGACGGCTATGGCTACACCTTC. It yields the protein CATGDGYGYTF. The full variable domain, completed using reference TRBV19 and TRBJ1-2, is DGGITQSPKYLFRKEGQNVTLSCEQNLNHDAMYWYRQDPGQGLRLIYYSQIVNDFQKGDIAEGYSVSREKKESFPLTVTSAQKNPTAFYLCATGDGYGYTFGSGTRLTVV.

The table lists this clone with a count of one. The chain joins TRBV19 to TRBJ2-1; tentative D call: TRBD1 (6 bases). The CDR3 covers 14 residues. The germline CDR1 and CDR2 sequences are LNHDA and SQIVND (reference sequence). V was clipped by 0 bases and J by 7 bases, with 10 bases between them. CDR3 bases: TGTGCCAGTAGTATAGATAGGGGGTTAAATGAGCAGTTCTTC. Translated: CASSIDRGLNEQFF.

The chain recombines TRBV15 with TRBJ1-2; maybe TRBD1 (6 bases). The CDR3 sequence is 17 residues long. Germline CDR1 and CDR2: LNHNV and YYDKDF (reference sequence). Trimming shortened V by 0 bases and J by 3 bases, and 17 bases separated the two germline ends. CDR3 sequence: CATSRDLNTQGYYGYTF. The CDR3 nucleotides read TGTGCCACCAGCAGAGACCTAAACACCCAGGGGTACTATGGCTACACCTTC.

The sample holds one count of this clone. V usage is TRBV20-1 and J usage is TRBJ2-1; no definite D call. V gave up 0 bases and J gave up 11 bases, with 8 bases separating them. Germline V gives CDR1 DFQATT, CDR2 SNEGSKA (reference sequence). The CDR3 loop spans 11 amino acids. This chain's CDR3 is CSARDITQQFF. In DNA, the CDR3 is TGCAGTGCTAGAGATATAACTCAGCAGTTCTTC.

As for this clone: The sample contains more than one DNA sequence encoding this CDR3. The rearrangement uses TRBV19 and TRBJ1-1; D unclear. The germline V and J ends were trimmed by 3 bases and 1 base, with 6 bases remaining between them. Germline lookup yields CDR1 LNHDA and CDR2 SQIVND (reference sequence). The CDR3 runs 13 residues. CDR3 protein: CASSISGNTEAFF. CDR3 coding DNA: TGTGCCAGTAGTATTTCGGGGAACACTGAAGCTTTCTTT.